This TCR beta chain was identified during a study of CD8 T cells in ankylosing spondylitis. Overall study results and limits: A motif of eight highly homologous TCR beta variants was seen as apparently characteristic of ankylosing spondylitis blood.

From the 5' RACE reads, TCRdb called clonotypes with MiXCR, one entry per CDR3 protein. The table includes approximately 350,000 distinct CDR3 sequences, roughly 20% detected once. Concerning this clonotype: The target antigen is unknown.

Germline values: CDR1 SGHAT, CDR2 FQNNGV. V lost 2 bases, J lost 2 bases, and 8 bases stayed unmatched. This CDR3 is built from 19 residues. Sequencing was performed on blood, either unsorted or a sorted T cell fraction (not recorded which). This receptor was taken from a male donor with ankylosing spondylitis or in good health (not recorded which). V and J are TRBV11-2 and TRBJ2-1; 14 bases map to TRBD2. This CDR3 reads CASSLFRTSGGWAYNEQFF. For the CDR3, the DNA is TGTGCCAGCAGCTTATTTAGGACTAGCGGGGGGTGGGCCTACAATGAGCAGTTCTTC.